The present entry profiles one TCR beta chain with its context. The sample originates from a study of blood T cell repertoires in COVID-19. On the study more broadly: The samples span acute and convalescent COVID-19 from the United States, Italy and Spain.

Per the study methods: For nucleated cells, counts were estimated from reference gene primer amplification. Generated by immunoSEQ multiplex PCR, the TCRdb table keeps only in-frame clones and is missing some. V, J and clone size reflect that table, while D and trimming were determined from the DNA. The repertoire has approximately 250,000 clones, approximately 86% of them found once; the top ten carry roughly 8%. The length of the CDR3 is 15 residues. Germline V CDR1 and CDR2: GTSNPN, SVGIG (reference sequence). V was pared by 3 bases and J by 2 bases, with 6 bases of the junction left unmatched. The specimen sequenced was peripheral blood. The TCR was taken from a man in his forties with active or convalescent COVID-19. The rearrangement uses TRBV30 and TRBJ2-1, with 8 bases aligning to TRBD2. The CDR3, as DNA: TGTGCCTGGAGGGAAGCGGGAGCGGCCTACAATGAGCAGTTCTTC. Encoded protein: CAWREAGAAYNEQFF.